The clone carrying this T cell receptor (beta chain) was detected a few times. Its antigen is unknown. At one end, the junction sequence differs from germline, possibly due to a read error. Thyroid surgery was performed in patients who had received no treatment beforehand. The sample originates from a study of metastatic and nonmetastatic thyroid tumors. About the research overall: Repertoire comparison spanned blood and tumor or nodule tissue of malignant and benign thyroid patients. Study observations and caveats: Across blood and tumor, TCR beta diversity in malignant thyroid tumors was reportedly significantly higher than in benign nodules.

How the authors handled the data: It was from CDR3 differences across clinicopathological groups that a distant-metastasis classifier for papillary thyroid cancer was built. From the PCR reads, TCRdb re-called clones with MiXCR. Here the V and J calls rest on TCRdb's processing, not on the authors' analysis. The table lists more than 12,000 clones, approximately 20% of them singletons. This CDR3 contains 14 residues. Germline V lookup: CDR1 ENHRY, CDR2 SYGVKD. The origin of this receptor is a female donor with papillary thyroid cancer or a benign thyroid nodule (not recorded which). Some clones in this sample may be carry-over from other donors' samples. Sequenced: blood. The V call is TRBV10-3, the J call TRBJ2-2; D possibly corresponds to TRBD2 (6 bases). Here the CDR3 reads CVISAGPYTGDLFF. Here the CDR3 DNA reads TGTGTCATCAGTGCGGGACCGTACACCGGGGATCTTTTTTTT.